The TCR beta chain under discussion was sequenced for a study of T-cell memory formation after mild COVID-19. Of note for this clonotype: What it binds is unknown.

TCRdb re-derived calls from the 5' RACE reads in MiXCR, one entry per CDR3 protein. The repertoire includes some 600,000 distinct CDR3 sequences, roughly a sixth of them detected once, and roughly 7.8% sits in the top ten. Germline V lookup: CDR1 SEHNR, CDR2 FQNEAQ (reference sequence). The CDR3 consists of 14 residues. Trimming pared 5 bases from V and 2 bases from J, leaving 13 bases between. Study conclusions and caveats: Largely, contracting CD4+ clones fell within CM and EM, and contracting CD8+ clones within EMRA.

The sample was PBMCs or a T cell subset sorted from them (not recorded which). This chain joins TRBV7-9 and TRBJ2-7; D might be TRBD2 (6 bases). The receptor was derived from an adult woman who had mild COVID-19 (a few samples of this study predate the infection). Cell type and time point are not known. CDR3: CASSRTGEAYEQYF. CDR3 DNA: TGTGCCAGCAGCCGTACGGGGGAAGCCTACGAGCAGTACTTC.